The sequence of this TCR beta chain was determined in a study of T cell responses to AZD1222 COVID-19 vaccine. Study information: Whether given at about 4 or about 12 weeks, second doses were pooled.

Study-wide findings and caveats: Donors were chiefly white British, with a greater number of females, and clonal diversity was perhaps underestimated.

V lost 10 bases to trimming and J lost 0 bases, with 12 bases between them. CDR1 SGHTA and CDR2 FQGNSA come from the germline V gene. CDR3 length equals 13 residues. Regarding this clone: Its specificity is not known.

TCRdb keeps only in-frame clones here, not all; method: immunoSEQ multiplex PCR. The sample yields about 92,000 clones, roughly nine tenths seen once. This chain joins TRBV7-2 and TRBJ1-1; D uncertain. The sequence came from an adult in good health. The sample was peripheral blood, taken on day 0 of AZD1222 vaccination. In DNA, the CDR3 is TGTGCCACCAGGACGGGCATGAACACTGAAGCTTTCTTT. The encoded protein is CATRTGMNTEAFF.